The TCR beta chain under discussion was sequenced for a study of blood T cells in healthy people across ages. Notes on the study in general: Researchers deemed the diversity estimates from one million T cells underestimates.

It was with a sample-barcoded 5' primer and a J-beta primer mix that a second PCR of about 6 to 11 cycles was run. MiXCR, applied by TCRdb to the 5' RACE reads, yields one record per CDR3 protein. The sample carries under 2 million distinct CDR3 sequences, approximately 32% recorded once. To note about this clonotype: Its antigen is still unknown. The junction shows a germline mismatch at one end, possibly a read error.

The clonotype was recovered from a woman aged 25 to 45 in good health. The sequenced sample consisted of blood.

The CDR3 nucleotides are TGTGCCAGCAGCTTAGTTGCCTCTCTACTCAATGGGCAGTTCTTC. Translating gives CASSLVASLLNGQFF. The genes are TRBV7-9 and TRBJ2-1; D is unclear. The CDR3 has 15 residues. Germline assignment: CDR1 SEHNR and CDR2 FQNEAQ (reference sequence).